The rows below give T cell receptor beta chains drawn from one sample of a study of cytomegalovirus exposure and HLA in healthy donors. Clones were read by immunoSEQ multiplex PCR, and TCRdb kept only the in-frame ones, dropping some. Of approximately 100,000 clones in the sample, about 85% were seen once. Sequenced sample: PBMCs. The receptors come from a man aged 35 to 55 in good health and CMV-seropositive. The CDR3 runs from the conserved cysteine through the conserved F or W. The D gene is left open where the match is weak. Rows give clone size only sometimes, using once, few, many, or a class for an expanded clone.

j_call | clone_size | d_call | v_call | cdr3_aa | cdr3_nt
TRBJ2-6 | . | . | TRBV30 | CAWSVIQAGANVLTF | TGTGCCTGGAGTGTAATACAGGCTGGGGCCAACGTCCTGACTTTC
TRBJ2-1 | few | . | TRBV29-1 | CSVVPQAEQFF | TGCAGCGTTGTTCCCCAGGCCGAGCAGTTCTTC
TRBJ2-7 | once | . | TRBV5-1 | CASSTTAYEQYF | TGCGCCAGCAGCACGACAGCTTACGAGCAGTACTTC
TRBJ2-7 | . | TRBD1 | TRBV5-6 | CASSFWDRVSYEQYF | TGTGCCAGCAGCTTTTGGGACAGGGTCTCCTACGAGCAGTACTTC
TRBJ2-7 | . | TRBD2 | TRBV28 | CASSSPGGHLPYEQYF | TGTGCCAGCAGTTCCCCGGGAGGGCACCTTCCCTACGAGCAGTACTTC
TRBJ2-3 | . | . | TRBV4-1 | CASSQVGKGTDTQYF | TGCGCCAGCAGCCAAGTCGGGAAGGGCACAGATACGCAGTATTTT
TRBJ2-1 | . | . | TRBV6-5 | CASSYRGSSSVHEQFF | TGTGCCAGCAGTTACCGTGGATCCTCTAGCGTCCATGAGCAGTTCTTC
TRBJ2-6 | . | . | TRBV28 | CASSSGAAGANVLTF | TGTGCCAGCAGTTCAGGGGCGGCTGGGGCCAACGTCCTGACTTTC
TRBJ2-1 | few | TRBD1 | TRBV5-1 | CASSPFDRADANEQFF | TGCGCCAGCAGCCCCTTCGACAGGGCGGATGCCAATGAGCAGTTCTTC
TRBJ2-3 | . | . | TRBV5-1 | CASSLAADTQYF | TGCGCCAGCAGCTTGGCTGCAGATACGCAGTATTTT